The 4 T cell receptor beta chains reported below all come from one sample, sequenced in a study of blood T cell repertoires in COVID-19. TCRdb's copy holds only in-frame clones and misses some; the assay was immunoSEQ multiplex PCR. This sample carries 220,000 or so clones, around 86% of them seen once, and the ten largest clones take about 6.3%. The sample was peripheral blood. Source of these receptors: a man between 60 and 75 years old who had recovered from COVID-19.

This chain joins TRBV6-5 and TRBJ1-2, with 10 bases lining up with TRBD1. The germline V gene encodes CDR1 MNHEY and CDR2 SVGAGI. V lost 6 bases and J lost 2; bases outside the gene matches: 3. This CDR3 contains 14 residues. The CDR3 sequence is CASRGQGTNYGYTF. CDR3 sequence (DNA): TGTGCCAGCAGGGGACAGGGGACAAACTATGGCTACACCTTC.

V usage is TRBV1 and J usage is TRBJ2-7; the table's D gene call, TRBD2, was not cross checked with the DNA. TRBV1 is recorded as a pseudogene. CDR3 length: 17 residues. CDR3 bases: TGCACCAGCAGCCAAGATCGGGTTAGCGGGGGCTCCTACGAGCAGTACTTC. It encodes CTSSQDRVSGGSYEQYF.

Here the CDR3 reads CASSPQGISTGELFF. The CDR3 DNA sequence: TGTGCCAGCAGCCCCCAGGGGATTAGCACCGGGGAGCTGTTTTTT. The rearrangement uses TRBV7-9 and TRBJ2-2; possible D gene TRBD1, 6 bases. Germline assignment: CDR1 SEHNR and CDR2 FQNEAQ (reference sequence). V shed 5 bases and J shed 4 bases, with 14 bases lying between them. The CDR3 length is 15 residues.

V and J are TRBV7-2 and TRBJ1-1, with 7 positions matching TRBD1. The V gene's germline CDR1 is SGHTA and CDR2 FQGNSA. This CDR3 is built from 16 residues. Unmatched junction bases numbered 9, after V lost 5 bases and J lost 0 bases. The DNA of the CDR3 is TGTGCCAGCAGCGGATCGGGACAGCTTATGAACACTGAAGCTTTCTTT. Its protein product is CASSGSGQLMNTEAFF.